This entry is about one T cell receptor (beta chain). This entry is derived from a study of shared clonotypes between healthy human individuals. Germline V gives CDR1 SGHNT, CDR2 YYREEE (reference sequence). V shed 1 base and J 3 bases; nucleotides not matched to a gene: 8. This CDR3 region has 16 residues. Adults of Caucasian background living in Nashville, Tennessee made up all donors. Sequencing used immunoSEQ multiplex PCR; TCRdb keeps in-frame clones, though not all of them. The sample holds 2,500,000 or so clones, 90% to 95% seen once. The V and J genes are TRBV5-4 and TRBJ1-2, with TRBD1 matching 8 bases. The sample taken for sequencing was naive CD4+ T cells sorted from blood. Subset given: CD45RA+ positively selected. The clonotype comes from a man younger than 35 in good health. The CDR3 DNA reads TGTGCCAGCAGCTTGATCGCGACAGGGGAGGACTATGGCTACACCTTC. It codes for CASSLIATGEDYGYTF.